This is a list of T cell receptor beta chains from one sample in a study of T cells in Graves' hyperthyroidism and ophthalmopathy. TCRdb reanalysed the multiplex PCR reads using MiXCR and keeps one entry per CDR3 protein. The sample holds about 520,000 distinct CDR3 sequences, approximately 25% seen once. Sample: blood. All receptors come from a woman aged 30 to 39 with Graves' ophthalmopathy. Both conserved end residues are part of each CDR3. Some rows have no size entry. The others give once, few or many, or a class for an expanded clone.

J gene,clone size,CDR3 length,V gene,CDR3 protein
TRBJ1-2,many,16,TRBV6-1,CASRNTRQGSIYGYTF
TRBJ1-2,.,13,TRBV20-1,CSATRDRINGYTF
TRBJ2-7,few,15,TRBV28,CASSFNLLRTVEQYF
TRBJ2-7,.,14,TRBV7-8,CASSKTSGRREQYF
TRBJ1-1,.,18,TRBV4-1,CASSLTGLTLYLNTEAFF
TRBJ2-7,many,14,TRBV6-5,CASSRWTGSYEQYF
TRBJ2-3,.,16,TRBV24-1,CATSDSRVGRTDTQYF
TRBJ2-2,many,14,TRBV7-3,CASSFGGTTGELFF
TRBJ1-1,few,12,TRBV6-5,CASSYRRAEAFF
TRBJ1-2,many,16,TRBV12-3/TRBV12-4,CASSPALGRRNYGYTF
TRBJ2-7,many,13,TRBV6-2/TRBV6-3,CASRGQTHYEQYF
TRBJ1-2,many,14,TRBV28,CASSSSLDGYGYTF
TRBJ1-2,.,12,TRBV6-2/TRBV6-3,CASSHKNYGYTF
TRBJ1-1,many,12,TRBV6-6,CASSYSGAPAFF
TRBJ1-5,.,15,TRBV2,CAISELRGSGQPQHF
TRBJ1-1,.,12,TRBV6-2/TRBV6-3,CASSYSPTEAFF
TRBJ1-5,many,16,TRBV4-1,CASSQDIQGLNQPQHF
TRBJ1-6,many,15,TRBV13,CASSDTGDVNSPLHF
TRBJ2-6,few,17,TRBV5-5,CASSSGARGGGANVLTF
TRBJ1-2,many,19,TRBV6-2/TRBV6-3,CASSYSLLGQGGGDYGYTF
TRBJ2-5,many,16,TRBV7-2,CASSLQSGGRQETQYF
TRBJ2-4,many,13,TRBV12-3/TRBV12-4,CASQALPKDIQYF
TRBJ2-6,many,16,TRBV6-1,CASRSSSGSGANVLTF
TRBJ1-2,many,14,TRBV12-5,CASAMGTGENGYTF
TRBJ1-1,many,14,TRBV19,CASSTGRLNTEAFF
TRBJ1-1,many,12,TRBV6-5,CASSYEGGNALF
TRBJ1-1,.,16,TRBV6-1,CASTLPVEEDYTEAFF
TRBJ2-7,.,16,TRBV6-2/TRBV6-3,CASTKHRGQGPGEQYF
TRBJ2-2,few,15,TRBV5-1,CASCRSGANTGELFF
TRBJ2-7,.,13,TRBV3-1,CASSRSDVSEQYF
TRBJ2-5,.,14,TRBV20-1,CSANDDRGQETQYF
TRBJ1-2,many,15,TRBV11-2,CASSPRGARGYGYTF